This is a list of T cell receptor beta chains from one sample in a study of cytomegalovirus exposure and HLA in healthy donors. The repertoire was sequenced with immunoSEQ multiplex PCR; TCRdb's copy has only in-frame clones and lacks some. The sample comprises tens of thousands of clones, 90% of which are singletons, and approximately 1% rests with the top ten. Sequenced sample: PBMCs. These receptors originate from a man aged 18 to 30 in good health and CMV-seronegative. CDR3s include the opening cysteine and the closing phenylalanine or tryptophan. The D gene is left open where the match is weak. Size is stated for part of the rows, as once, few or many counts, or as a class when the clone is expanded.

>TRBJ1-1|-|TRBD1|TRBV27
TGTGCCAGCAGTTTAGAACAGGGGAAGATAGCTTTCTTT
CASSLEQGKIAFF
>TRBJ1-4|-|-|TRBV5-4
TGTGCCAGCAGCTTGGACAGGGCGACTGAAAAACTGTTTTTT
CASSLDRATEKLFF
>TRBJ1-5|-|TRBD1|TRBV5-1
TGCGCCAGCAGCCCGGATGGACAGGGCAATCAGCCCCAGCATTTT
CASSPDGQGNQPQHF
>TRBJ2-7|few|-|TRBV7-9
TGTGCCAGCAGCTTAGGTGGCCTCCAAACCTACGAGCAGTACTTC
CASSLGGLQTYEQYF
>TRBJ1-2|-|TRBD1|TRBV7-9
TGTGCCAGCAGCTCGACGACAGGGCCCATTTATGGCTACACCTTC
CASSSTTGPIYGYTF
>TRBJ1-5|-|-|TRBV9
TGTGCCAGCAGCTTCGGACTGGGAGGGCAGCCCCAGCATTTT
CASSFGLGGQPQHF
>TRBJ2-7|-|TRBD1|TRBV19
TGTGCCAGTACCTCCCGAAGGACAGGGGGCGTATACGAGCAGTACTTC
CASTSRRTGGVYEQYF
>TRBJ2-1|-|-|TRBV28
TGTGCCAGCAGTGCCCCCACGGGGATGCTCAATGAGCAGTTCTTC
CASSAPTGMLNEQFF
>TRBJ2-1|-|-|TRBV5-6
TGTGCCAGCAGCCGGACTGGCACAACGGCTGAGCAGTTCTTC
CASSRTGTTAEQFF
>TRBJ2-1|few|-|TRBV5-6
TGTGCCAGCAGCCTGTCCTGGACAGTCTATGAGCAGTTCTTC
CASSLSWTVYEQFF
>TRBJ2-2|-|-|TRBV2
TGTGCCAGCACTGCAGGGTCGGGGAACACCGGGGAGCTGTTTTTT
CASTAGSGNTGELFF
>TRBJ1-2|-|-|TRBV2
TGTGCCAGCAGTGAAGTTTTAGGTTTGGGCGGCTACACCTTC
CASSEVLGLGGYTF
>TRBJ1-2|-|-|TRBV10-3
TGTGCCATCAGTGAAAGAGGGGGTAAGGGTAACTATGGCTACACCTTC
CAISERGGKGNYGYTF
>TRBJ2-1|-|TRBD2|TRBV28
TGTGCCAGCAGCTCTCGGAGGGGAGGGCCCAAATACAATGAGCAGTTCTTC
CASSSRRGGPKYNEQFF
>TRBJ2-7|-|-|TRBV7-6
TGTGCCAGCAGCCCCACGGGGACAAACGTCTTCGAGCAGTACTTC
CASSPTGTNVFEQYF
>TRBJ1-3|-|TRBD1|TRBV28
TGTGCCAGCACGACAGGGGTGGGCTCTGGAAACACCATATATTTT
CASTTGVGSGNTIYF
>TRBJ2-1|once|-|TRBV9
TGTGCCAGCAGCGCCGGAACGGACCCCGGGGTTCGTGGTGAGCAGTTCTTC
CASSAGTDPGVRGEQFF
>TRBJ2-1|once|TRBD2|TRBV9
TGTGCCAGCAGCGTAGGCCCGCGGGAGGGGAATGAGCAGTTCTTC
CASSVGPREGNEQFF
>TRBJ2-5|-|TRBD1|TRBV6-6
TGTGCCAGCAACTACGTAGGGACAGAAGAGACCCAGTACTTC
CASNYVGTEETQYF
>TRBJ1-2|once|TRBD1|TRBV4-3
TGCGCCAGCAGCCAAGCGGACAGGGGGACGGTCGGCTACACCTTC
CASSQADRGTVGYTF
>TRBJ2-2|-|-|TRBV11-2
TGTGCCAGCACCCCTCGTCTGAACACCGGGGAGCTGTTTTTT
CASTPRLNTGELFF
>TRBJ1-5|once|-|TRBV30
TGTGCCTGGAGTGTACAGAACAATCAGCCCCAGCATTTT
CAWSVQNNQPQHF
>TRBJ1-5|-|TRBD1|TRBV5-5
TGTGCCAGCAGCATAGGAGACAGGGGTTTCAATCAGCCCCAGCATTTT
CASSIGDRGFNQPQHF
>TRBJ2-3|-|-|TRBV13
TGTGCCAGCAGCCCCCCGGAGGAAAGCACAGATACGCAGTATTTT
CASSPPEESTDTQYF
>TRBJ2-7|-|-|TRBV29-1
TGCAGCGTTGGGGACAACTCCTACGAGCAGTACTTC
CSVGDNSYEQYF
>TRBJ1-2|-|TRBD1|TRBV28
TGTGCCAGCAGTCAACCCCCGGGACAGGGGATTCGGGGCTACACCTTC
CASSQPPGQGIRGYTF
>TRBJ1-5|-|-|TRBV21-1
TGTGCCAGCAGCAAAGGGTCTTGGACAGCTAGCAATCAGCCCCAGCATTTT
CASSKGSWTASNQPQHF
>TRBJ1-2|-|-|TRBV7-9
TGTGCCAGCACAGGGGATTGGGGCTACACCTTC
CASTGDWGYTF
>TRBJ2-7|-|TRBD2|TRBV5-5
TGTGCCAGCACGAAACTGGGACTAGCGGGAGGGCCGAGGGACGAGCAGTACTTC
CASTKLGLAGGPRDEQYF
>TRBJ2-7|-|-|TRBV6-6
TGTGCCAGCAGTCGAGGCCCCGAGCAGTACTTC
CASSRGPEQYF
>TRBJ2-4|few|-|TRBV28
TGTGCCAGCAGTACCTTGGAGCTAGCCAAAAACATTCAGTACTTC
CASSTLELAKNIQYF
>TRBJ2-1|-|TRBD1|TRBV18
TGTGCCAGCTCACCACCGACAGGGGTTGTCTACAATGAGCAGTTCTTC
CASSPPTGVVYNEQFF
>TRBJ2-1|-|TRBD2|TRBV10-3
TGTGCCATCAGTGAAGTTCTCGAGACTAGCGGGGTTAATGAGCAGTTCTTC
CAISEVLETSGVNEQFF
>TRBJ2-1|-|TRBD2|TRBV6-5
TGTGCCAGCAGTTACGGGACGAGCGGGAACAATGAGCAGTTCTTC
CASSYGTSGNNEQFF
>TRBJ2-7|-|-|TRBV5-8
TGTGCCAGCAGCTTGGCTTACGAGCAGTACTTC
CASSLAYEQYF
>TRBJ2-3|-|-|TRBV7-9
TGTGCCAGCCTCCCCTGGAGTGGTACAGATACGCAGTATTTT
CASLPWSGTDTQYF
>TRBJ2-7|-|TRBD2|TRBV7-2
TGTGCCAGCAGCCCCGGCCCTCAGCGGGGGTTATCCTACGAGCAGTACTTC
CASSPGPQRGLSYEQYF
>TRBJ1-5|-|TRBD1|TRBV27
TGTGCCAGCAGTTTGAAACCGGGACAGGGGGCAGGGCAGCCCCAGCATTTT
CASSLKPGQGAGQPQHF
>TRBJ1-1|-|-|TRBV29-1
TGCAGCGCCGAAGATCCATTGAACACTGAAGCTTTCTTT
CSAEDPLNTEAFF
>TRBJ1-1|-|-|TRBV20-1
TGCAGTGCCCGGGGGGACCCTGAAGCTTTCTTT
CSARGDPEAFF
>TRBJ2-1|once|TRBD1|TRBV19
TGTGCCAGTAGCTCGAGACAGGGCCTATCCTACAATGAGCAGTTCTTC
CASSSRQGLSYNEQFF
>TRBJ1-2|-|-|TRBV11-2
TGTGCCAGCAGAGTACAGGGTTATGGCTACACCTTC
CASRVQGYGYTF
>TRBJ2-3|-|TRBD2|TRBV5-5
TGTGCCAGCAGCTTCTTTGGCGGGAGGGGGGAGACGCAGTATTTT
CASSFFGGRGETQYF
>TRBJ1-2|-|-|TRBV5-1
TGCGCCAGCTCGGGTACGTCCACTAACTATGGCTACACCTTC
CASSGTSTNYGYTF
>TRBJ2-3|once|TRBD2|TRBV4-1
TGCGCCAGCAGCCTCCCCTTAGCGGGAGACACAGATACGCAGTATTTT
CASSLPLAGDTDTQYF
>TRBJ1-3|-|-|TRBV30
TGTGCCTGGAGTGGACAGATTGGAAACACCATATATTTT
CAWSGQIGNTIYF
>TRBJ2-7|-|TRBD2|TRBV6-1
TGTGCCAGCAGTGAAGCAGCACTGTGGGGGGGGGAGCAGTACTTC
CASSEAALWGGEQYF
>TRBJ2-7|once|-|TRBV11-3
TGTGCCAGCAGCGATGGGACTCCTGCCTACGAGCAGTACTTC
CASSDGTPAYEQYF